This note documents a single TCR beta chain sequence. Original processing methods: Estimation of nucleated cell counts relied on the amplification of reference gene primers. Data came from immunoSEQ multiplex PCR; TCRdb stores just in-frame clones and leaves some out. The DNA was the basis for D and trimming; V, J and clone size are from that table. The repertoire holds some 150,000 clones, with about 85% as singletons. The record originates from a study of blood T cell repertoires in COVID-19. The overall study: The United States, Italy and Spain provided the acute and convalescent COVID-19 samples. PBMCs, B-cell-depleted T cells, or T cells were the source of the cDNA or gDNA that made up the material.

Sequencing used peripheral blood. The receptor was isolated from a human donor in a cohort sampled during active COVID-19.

The CDR3 coding sequence is TGTGCCAGCAGTCTTGTCCGGACAGGGACTGACACCATATATTTT. This translates into CASSLVRTGTDTIYF. The rearrangement uses TRBV2 and TRBJ1-3; 8 positions agree with TRBD1. The CDR3 consists of 15 residues. The germline gives CDR1 SNHLY, CDR2 FYNNEI. V shed 5 bases and J 8 bases; nucleotides not matched to a gene: 11.